This entry features one T cell receptor beta chain sequence. Antigen specificity is unknown. A NOSPECS grade of at least 4, a Clinical Activity Score of at least 3 and duration under 3 months were recorded in ophthalmopathy patients. Not enrolled were patients with uncontrolled infection, other autoimmune disease, pregnancy or lactation. These data come from a study of T cells in Graves' hyperthyroidism and ophthalmopathy. Regarding the study as a whole: Most thyroid-expanded clonotypes above 0.001 were also found in blood.

RNA transcripts served as the template for amplifying TCR beta CDR3 regions. In the first-round RT-PCR of the TCR CDR3, the HTBI primer set was used. TCRdb reprocessed the multiplex PCR reads with MiXCR, giving one entry per CDR3 protein. This sample carries around 360,000 distinct CDR3 sequences, approximately 16% of them seen once, and the ten largest clones take roughly a fifth. V was cut by 3 bases and J by 6 bases, with 6 bases left in between. CDR1 MDHEN and CDR2 SYDVKM come from the germline V gene. This CDR3 contains 11 residues. The chain links TRBV28 to TRBJ2-7; D remains unclear. The source is a woman aged 55-69 years with Graves' ophthalmopathy. The sequenced material came from blood. The CDR3, as DNA: TGTGCCAGCAGTTTGGCCCCCGAGCAGTACTTC. Translation gives CASSLAPEQYF.